What follows are 32 T cell receptor beta chains derived from one specimen sequenced in a study of long-term antiretroviral therapy in people with HIV. The assay, immunoSEQ v3.0, was run at survey level. The repertoire was sequenced with immunoSEQ multiplex PCR; TCRdb's copy has only in-frame clones and lacks some. The sample has about 11,000 clones, around 84% seen once. The source was unsorted PBMCs, collected about 7 years after starting antiretroviral therapy. The receptor source for this set is a man aged 45 to 65 with HIV.

The rearrangement uses TRBV4-1 and TRBJ2-7; D remains unclear. Deletions cut 2 bases from V and 6 bases from J, with 17 bases between. Germline-derived CDR1 and CDR2 are MGHRA and YSYEKL. The CDR3 consists of 15 residues. Written as DNA, the CDR3 is TGCGCCAGCAGCCAAACGTCGGGTGCCCCCCTCGAGCAGTACTTC. Translated: CASSQTSGAPLEQYF.

This chain links TRBV2 with TRBJ1-5; TRBD1 matches 9 bases. CDR1 SNHLY and CDR2 FYNNEI come from the germline V gene. This CDR3 contains 14 residues. J lost 6 bases, V lost 8 bases, and 8 bases had no gene match. In DNA form, the CDR3 reads TGTGCCAGCCAAGGGACAGGGTTGGGTCAGCCCCAGCATTTT. This translates into CASQGTGLGQPQHF.

There are a few counts of this clone. The chain joins TRBV9 to TRBJ2-7, with a tentative D call TRBD2 (6 bases). There are 14 residues in the CDR3. Germline V lookup: CDR1 SGDLS, CDR2 YYNGEE. V dropped 2 bases and J dropped 0 bases, with 9 bases sitting between them. The chain's CDR3 is CASSVGGVSYEQYF. CDR3 coding DNA: TGTGCCAGCAGCGTTGGAGGGGTCTCCTACGAGCAGTACTTC.

The rearrangement joins TRBV7-8 to TRBJ1-1; no reliable D call. The CDR3 runs 15 residues. V lost 1 base and J 1 base, leaving 10 bases between the germline ends. Germline lookup yields CDR1 SGHVS and CDR2 FQNEAQ. CDR3 nucleotide sequence: TGTGCCAGCAGCTTAGATTGGGGAGGGAACACTGAAGCTTTCTTT. This encodes CASSLDWGGNTEAFF.

In DNA form, the CDR3 reads TGCAGCGTCCTGTGGGACAGGGACTGGCCTCAGCAGTTCTTC. Translating it yields CSVLWDRDWPQQFF. The chain links TRBV29-1 to TRBJ2-7; 9 bases are shared with TRBD1. The J call may be incorrect, as the DNA end agrees better with TRBJ2-1. The germline V gene has CDR1 SQVTM and CDR2 ANQGSEA. The CDR3 is made up of 14 amino acids.

CDR3 sequence (DNA): TGCAGCGTCCCCTCAGGGACAGGGTTGAACTATGGCTACACCTTC. This sequence encodes CSVPSGTGLNYGYTF. The chain combines TRBV29-1 with TRBJ1-2; 9 bases fit TRBD1. J was trimmed by 2 bases and V by 6 bases; bases with no gene match: 10. The CDR3 has 15 amino acids. In germline, CDR1 is SQVTM, CDR2 ANQGSEA.

This clone is a singleton in its sample. V and J are TRBV13 and TRBJ1-1; D is uncertain. The V end lost 4 bases, the J end lost 6 bases, and 9 bases lay between the germline ends. Per germline, CDR1 PRHDT and CDR2 FYEKMQ (reference sequence). CDR3 length equals 12 residues. CDR3: CASSSLRSEAFF. The CDR3 region has the DNA TGTGCCAGCAGCTCTCTGAGGTCTGAAGCTTTCTTT.

The chain employs TRBV11-2 and TRBJ2-7; 8 nucleotides align to TRBD1. Germline trimming cut 6 bases from V and 2 bases from J; bases unmatched to any gene: 12. Germline CDR1 is SGHAT and CDR2 is FQNNGV. CDR3 length equals 16 residues. The CDR3, as DNA: TGTGCCAGCAGTCCATGGCCGGACAGGGCGACCTACGAGCAGTACTTC. Residues: CASSPWPDRATYEQYF.

This clone was detected only a few times. The chain joins TRBV7-9 to TRBJ2-7; a weak D match, TRBD2 (5 bases). This CDR3 is 15 amino acids long. Trimming took off 5 bases at V and 2 bases at J, with 16 bases between the two ends. The germline gives CDR1 SEHNR, CDR2 FQNEAQ (reference sequence). The CDR3 nucleotides are TGTGCCAGCAGCGCCGAAAGGACTTATCCCTACGAGCAGTACTTC. Amino acid sequence: CASSAERTYPYEQYF.

This chain connects TRBV7-3 to TRBJ2-2; D is unclear. The germline gives CDR1 SGHTA, CDR2 FQGTGA. The CDR3 has 14 residues. Trimming removed 4 bases from V and 3 bases from J, with 9 bases in between. CDR3 DNA: TGTGCCAGCAGCTCCGGGCCCTACACCGGGGAGCTGTTTTTT. Its translation is CASSSGPYTGELFF.

The chain combines TRBV29-1 with TRBJ1-2; D unclear. The V gene's germline CDR1 is SQVTM and CDR2 ANQGSEA. This CDR3 spans 13 amino acids. Trimming removed 1 base at V and 4 bases at J, with 10 bases between. CDR3 residues: CSVEGLVSYGYTF. CDR3 nucleotide sequence: TGCAGCGTTGAAGGCCTGGTCAGCTATGGCTACACCTTC.

The chain has TRBV2 and TRBJ2-7, with 7 bases fitting TRBD1. The V and J ends lost 4 bases and 2 bases, in that order; junction bases with no gene match: 2. The V gene's germline CDR1 is SNHLY and CDR2 FYNNEI. This CDR3 region has 13 residues. The CDR3: CASSVGTAYEQYF. DNA of the CDR3: TGTGCCAGCAGTGTCGGGACAGCCTACGAGCAGTACTTC.

CDR3 in DNA: TGTGCCAGCAGCATTGGGGGAAACTATGGCTACACCTTC. Protein product: CASSIGGNYGYTF. The rearrangement uses TRBV6-5 and TRBJ1-2, with D possibly matching TRBD1 (5 bases). The germline V gene has CDR1 MNHEY and CDR2 SVGAGI. This CDR3 has 13 residues. Trimming took off 6 bases at V and 2 bases at J, with 10 bases between the two ends.

The V gene is TRBV2, the J gene TRBJ2-1, with a possible D match to TRBD1 (5 bases). CDR1 and CDR2 from the germline V gene are SNHLY and FYNNEI. The CDR3 is 18 residues long. V dropped 3 bases and J dropped 4 bases, with 22 bases sitting between them. CDR3 nucleotides: TGTGCCAGCAGTGATAACATTGGGGCAAGGAGCGTATACAATGAGCAGTTCTTC. Translated: CASSDNIGARSVYNEQFF.

The chain links TRBV7-8 to TRBJ2-3; a possible D gene is TRBD1 (6 bases). This CDR3 has 16 amino acids. Looked up from germline, CDR1 is SGHVS and CDR2 is FQNEAQ. V lost 0 bases, J lost 2 bases, and 12 bases lay in between. The CDR3: CASSLATGEYTDTQYF. As DNA, the CDR3 is TGTGCCAGCAGCTTAGCGACAGGAGAATACACAGATACGCAGTATTTT.

CDR3: CARSGGQPQHF. The CDR3 DNA follows: TGTGCCAGAAGCGGGGGTCAGCCCCAGCATTTT. V gene TRBV5-3 combines with J gene TRBJ1-5; perhaps TRBD1 as D (5 bases). TRBV5-3 is recorded as an ORF, its role being uncertain. The V and J ends lost 4 bases and 6 bases respectively, with 5 bases between them. The CDR3 extends over 11 amino acids.

The V and J genes are TRBV30 and TRBJ2-3; D is uncertain. CDR3 size: 12 residues. Deletions cut 0 bases from V and 2 bases from J, with 3 bases between. Per the germline V gene, CDR1 is GTSNPN and CDR2 is SVGIG (reference sequence). CDR3 DNA sequence: TGTGCCTGGAGTGTCCACACAGATACGCAGTATTTT. Its translation is CAWSVHTDTQYF.

The J gene is TRBJ1-5, the V gene TRBV5-4; no clear D gene. Trimming took off 6 bases at V and 13 bases at J, with 11 bases between the two ends. The CDR3 runs 10 residues. Germline values: CDR1 SGHNT, CDR2 YYREEE (reference sequence). This CDR3 reads CASKTGIQHF. The CDR3 nucleotides are TGTGCCAGCAAAACCGGGATTCAGCATTTT.

J is TRBJ2-7 and V is TRBV6-5; either TRBD1 or TRBD2 may fit D (5 bases each). The CDR3 has 14 amino acids. Germline V gene lookup returns CDR1 MNHEY and CDR2 SVGAGI. Trimming left V 6 bases short and J 3 bases short, with 15 bases between. CDR3 region: CASSLRDGLYEQYF. Here the CDR3 DNA reads TGTGCCAGCAGCCTCCGGGACGGCCTCTACGAGCAGTACTTC.

The chain couples TRBV7-9 to TRBJ2-7, with D maybe TRBD2 (6 bases). Trimming shortened V by 5 bases and J by 4 bases, and 18 bases separated the two germline ends. Germline assignment: CDR1 SEHNR and CDR2 FQNEAQ (reference sequence). The CDR3 is 15 residues long. In nucleotides, the CDR3 is TGTGCCAGCAGCGCCACCCTGGAGGGACGGTACGAGCAGTACTTC. Translating gives CASSATLEGRYEQYF.

This chain connects TRBV18 to TRBJ2-2, with 10 nucleotides matching TRBD1. The CDR3 has 17 amino acids. Germline lookup yields CDR1 KGHSH and CDR2 LQKENI. Trimming at V came to 4 bases and at J to 5 bases, leaving 10 bases not matched to a gene. The CDR3 DNA reads TGTGCCAGCTCACTCGCCCACGGACAGGGGGTAACCGGGGAGCTGTTTTTT. It is translated as CASSLAHGQGVTGELFF.

This clone was seen a handful of times. This chain links TRBV30 with TRBJ1-1, with D perhaps matching TRBD1 (5 bases). The CDR3 extends over 13 amino acids. V was trimmed by 4 bases and J by 5 bases, leaving 14 bases between them. Germline lookup yields CDR1 GTSNPN and CDR2 SVGIG (reference sequence). The CDR3 reads CAWTSQGATEAFF. In nucleotides, the CDR3 is TGTGCCTGGACATCCCAGGGTGCGACTGAAGCTTTCTTT.

The V call is TRBV18, the J call TRBJ1-1, with 9 nucleotides matching TRBD1. Germline CDR1 and CDR2: KGHSH and LQKENI. V lost 3 bases and J lost 0; bases outside the gene matches: 5. The CDR3 consists of 16 residues. Written as DNA, the CDR3 is TGTGCCAGCTCACCCGGGACAGGGTGGATGAACACTGAAGCTTTCTTT. It specifies CASSPGTGWMNTEAFF.

V gene TRBV4-1 combines with J gene TRBJ2-3; D is unclear. Germline CDR1 and CDR2: MGHRA and YSYEKL. V was shortened by 4 bases and J by 0 bases, with 11 bases between the two germline ends. This CDR3 has 15 amino acids. This CDR3 reads CASSRSLTSTDTQYF. As DNA, the CDR3 is TGCGCCAGCAGCCGAAGCTTGACTAGCACAGATACGCAGTATTTT.

This chain joins TRBV5-6 and TRBJ1-5, with 10 bases identical to TRBD1. This CDR3 spans 15 amino acids. In germline, CDR1 is SGHDT, CDR2 YYEEEE. The J segment lost 1 base and the V segment lost 5 bases, leaving 3 bases of the junction unmatched. The CDR3 DNA is TGTGCCAGCAGTTGGGGACAGGGGAGCAATCAGCCCCAGCATTTT. Amino acids: CASSWGQGSNQPQHF.

The V gene is TRBV5-1, the J gene TRBJ1-1; D gene uncertain. Germline V gene lookup returns CDR1 SGHRS and CDR2 YFSETQ. This CDR3 region has 17 residues. Trimming took 4 bases from V and 8 from J, leaving 27 bases between them. The CDR3 protein is CASSPNRLVFPNVEAFF. The DNA for the CDR3 is TGCGCCAGCAGCCCTAACCGCCTCGTGTTCCCCAACGTAGAAGCTTTCTTT.

This chain uses TRBV4-1 with TRBJ2-7, with TRBD1 as a possible D gene (6 bases). The CDR3 length is 18 residues. Germline V gene lookup returns CDR1 MGHRA and CDR2 YSYEKL. The germline V and J ends were trimmed by 6 bases and 4 bases, with 28 bases remaining between them. CDR3 residues: CASSYNPRDTQGFYEQYF. DNA for the CDR3: TGCGCCAGCAGTTACAATCCTCGGGACACCCAGGGGTTTTACGAGCAGTACTTC.

The chain is built from TRBV5-6 and TRBJ1-5, with unresolved D. Germline CDR1 SGHDT, CDR2 YYEEEE. The CDR3 is 15 residues long. With 1 base removed from V and 4 bases from J, the gap between germline ends came to 12 bases. CDR3 sequence: CASSLYWAWNQPQHF. The CDR3 coding sequence is TGTGCCAGCAGCTTGTACTGGGCGTGGAATCAGCCCCAGCATTTT.

The chain links TRBV29-1 to TRBJ2-5; D call uncertain. The CDR3 is 13 residues long. In germline, CDR1 is SQVTM, CDR2 ANQGSEA. Trimming shortened V by 4 bases and J by 2 bases, and 11 bases separated the two germline ends. The CDR3 protein is CSVVSPLQETQYF. The CDR3 coding sequence is TGCAGCGTTGTTAGCCCGCTTCAAGAGACCCAGTACTTC.

The V and J genes are TRBV4-1 and TRBJ1-2, with D uncertain. Trimming left V 0 bases short and J 6 bases short, with 11 bases between. Per germline, CDR1 MGHRA and CDR2 YSYEKL. This CDR3 has 14 amino acids. CDR3 in amino acids: CASSQDSGNNGYTF. The DNA of the CDR3 is TGCGCCAGCAGCCAAGATTCGGGGAACAATGGCTACACCTTC.

This CDR3 reads CASSTHRTRVNEQYF. CDR3 nucleotide sequence: TGTGCCAGCAGCACTCACCGGACTAGAGTCAATGAGCAGTACTTC. This rearrangement joins TRBV21-1 to TRBJ2-7; the DNA was not used to check the table's D call, TRBD2. TRBV21-1 is noted as a pseudogene. The CDR3 has 15 amino acids.

V gene TRBV6-5 combines with J gene TRBJ1-1, with D unresolved. CDR3 length: 13 amino acids. Germline CDR1 is MNHEY and CDR2 is SVGAGI. Trimming stripped 3 bases from V and 3 bases from J, with 8 bases between. CDR3 residues: CASSYREDTEAFF. CDR3 nucleotides: TGTGCCAGCAGTTATCGGGAGGACACTGAAGCTTTCTTT.